One sample yielded the 13 T cell receptor beta chains listed below, sequenced in a study of T cells in localized non-small cell lung cancer. TCRdb keeps only in-frame clones here, not all; method: immunoSEQ multiplex PCR. The sample lists about 43,000 clones, 90% to 95% occurring once. The specimen was PBMCs, collected before any cancer treatment. These receptors all come from a woman aged 35 to 69 with stage II lung adenocarcinoma.

This chain joins TRBV28 and TRBJ2-7, with 10 bases lining up with TRBD2. The V gene end was trimmed by 6 bases and the J gene end by 4 bases; junction bases not matched to a gene: 9. The germline CDR1 and CDR2 sequences are MDHEN and SYDVKM. CDR3 length: 15 amino acids. For the CDR3, the DNA is TGTGCCAGCAGACAGACCAGCGGGAGGGAGTACGAGCAGTACTTC. It is translated as CASRQTSGREYEQYF.

The chain has TRBV6-1 and TRBJ2-1, with D tentatively TRBD1 or TRBD2 (5 bases each). Trimming took 4 bases from V and 0 from J, leaving 13 bases between them. The CDR3 loop spans 16 amino acids. Looked up from germline, CDR1 is MNHNS and CDR2 is SASEGT. CDR3 bases: TGTGCCAGCAGTGTCCTTGGGGGAAGCTCCTACAATGAGCAGTTCTTC. Its translation is CASSVLGGSSYNEQFF.

The chain uses TRBV11-3 and TRBJ2-1, with D maybe TRBD2 (6 bases). Trimming took 5 bases from V and 5 from J, leaving 10 bases between them. This CDR3 is built from 13 residues. The germline CDR1 and CDR2 sequences are SGHNT and YENEEA. In DNA, the CDR3 is TGTGCCAGCAGCCGCGGGACTGACAATGAGCAGTTCTTC. Protein product: CASSRGTDNEQFF. The full variable domain, its missing parts supplied by reference TRBV11-3 and TRBJ2-1, is EAGVVQSPRYKIIEKKQPVAFWCNPISGHNTLYWYLQNLGQGPELLIRYENEEAVDDSQLPKDRFSAERLKGVDSTLKIQPAELGDSAVYLCASSRGTDNEQFFGPGTRLTVL.

CDR3 sequence: CASSQDPPASGSETQYF. The CDR3 DNA is TGCGCCAGCAGCCAAGACCCCCCGGCTAGCGGGAGCGAGACCCAGTACTTC. This rearrangement joins TRBV4-1 to TRBJ2-5, with 10 bases matching TRBD2. The ends lost 0 bases at V and 5 bases at J; junction bases unmatched: 9. The CDR3 has 17 amino acids. Germline V CDR1 and CDR2: MGHRA, YSYEKL.

J is TRBJ1-2 and V is TRBV6-1; D is ambiguous. Trimming shortened V by 4 bases and J by 1 base, and 10 bases separated the two germline ends. The CDR3 length is 14 residues. The V gene's germline CDR1 is MNHNS and CDR2 SASEGT. The CDR3 reads CASSVVDFNYGYTF. CDR3 sequence (DNA): TGTGCCAGCAGTGTCGTGGACTTTAACTATGGCTACACCTTC.

V and J are TRBV4-2 and TRBJ1-3; 8 positions match TRBD1. The germline CDR1 and CDR2 sequences are LGHNA and YNFKEQ. Unmatched junction bases numbered 8, after V lost 2 bases and J lost 2 bases. The CDR3 is made up of 17 amino acids. The CDR3 loop is CASSQQPDRGPGNTIYF. The CDR3 DNA reads as TGTGCCAGCAGCCAACAGCCCGACAGGGGCCCTGGAAACACCATATATTTT.

The rearrangement uses TRBV7-6 and TRBJ2-7, with D perhaps matching TRBD2 (6 bases). The CDR3 extends over 13 amino acids. Trimming stripped 5 bases from V and 0 bases from J, with 8 bases between. The germline CDR1 and CDR2 sequences are SGHVS and FNYEAQ. CDR3 protein: CASSVTSSYEQYF. The CDR3 region has the DNA TGTGCCAGCAGCGTGACTAGCTCCTACGAGCAGTACTTC. The full variable domain, in which reference TRBV7-6 and TRBJ2-7 provide the parts outside the CDR3, is GAGVSQSPRYKVTKRGQDVALRCDPISGHVSLYWYRQALGQGPEFLTYFNYEAQQDKSGLPNDRFSAERPEGSISTLTIQRTEQRDSAMYRCASSVTSSYEQYFGPGTRLTVT.

The CDR3, as DNA: TGCGCCAGCAGCCGAGAACAGGGATGGGGTGAAAAACTGTTTTTT. Amino acid sequence: CASSREQGWGEKLFF. The chain links TRBV4-1 to TRBJ1-4; D may be TRBD1 (6 bases). Germline lookup yields CDR1 MGHRA and CDR2 YSYEKL. Trimming took 4 bases from V and 7 from J, leaving 16 bases between them. The length of the CDR3 is 15 residues.

The chain links TRBV7-2 to TRBJ2-7; D possibly uses TRBD1 or TRBD2 (5 bases each). V was pared by 3 bases and J by 6 bases, with 18 bases between. Germline V CDR1 and CDR2: SGHTA, FQGNSA. CDR3 length: 15 residues. In DNA form, the CDR3 reads TGTGCCAGCAGCTTCGGGGTCAGGGAAGTCGGCGAGCAGTACTTC. The encoded protein is CASSFGVREVGEQYF.

This clone was recorded only once. The V and J genes are TRBV5-1 and TRBJ1-5; unclear D gene. V dropped 0 bases and J dropped 4 bases, with 5 bases sitting between them. The length of the CDR3 is 13 residues. CDR1 and CDR2 from the germline V gene are SGHRS and YFSETQ. The CDR3 reads CASSLGANQPQHF. The CDR3 DNA follows: TGCGCCAGCAGCTTGGGTGCTAATCAGCCCCAGCATTTT.

The chain uses TRBV18 and TRBJ2-1; a possible D gene is TRBD2 (5 bases). Germline V gene lookup returns CDR1 KGHSH and CDR2 LQKENI. Trimming shortened V by 3 bases and J by 5 bases, and 14 bases separated the two germline ends. CDR3 length: 15 residues. The CDR3 reads CASSPRSGNHNEQFF. CDR3 bases: TGTGCCAGCTCACCGCGGTCCGGGAATCACAATGAGCAGTTCTTC.

The chain has TRBV19 and TRBJ1-2, with 8 positions matching TRBD1. The CDR3 contains 14 residues. With V trimmed by 5 bases and J by 4 bases, 6 bases remained unmatched. Germline CDR1 is LNHDA and CDR2 is SQIVND (reference sequence). CDR3 region: CASSLLTGAYGYTF. DNA for the CDR3: TGTGCCAGTAGTCTACTGACAGGGGCCTATGGCTACACCTTC.

This chain uses TRBV7-9 with TRBJ1-1, with 8 bases matching TRBD1. CDR1 and CDR2 from the germline V gene are SEHNR and FQNEAQ (reference sequence). The CDR3 is 14 amino acids. The V segment lost 1 base and the J segment 11 bases; nucleotides outside the gene matches: 9. CDR3 loop: CASSLVPTGEKAFF. DNA of the CDR3: TGTGCCAGCAGCTTAGTCCCGACAGGGGAGAAGGCTTTCTTT.